The present T cell receptor beta chain was sequenced within a study of blood T cell repertoires in COVID-19. The table lists this clone with a count of one. In the original analysis: The authors estimated nucleated cell counts from reference gene primer amplification. Only in-frame clones appear in the TCRdb table, and some are missing; sequencing was by immunoSEQ multiplex PCR. V, J and clone size are those of that table, while D and trimming were read from the DNA. The sample comprises 200,000 to 250,000 clones, 75% to 85% of which are singletons, and roughly 12% rests with the top ten. Per the germline V gene, CDR1 is LNHDA and CDR2 is SQIVND (reference sequence). CDR3 length: 16 amino acids. V was pared by 6 bases and J by 6 bases, with 23 bases between.

V usage is TRBV19 and J usage is TRBJ1-2, with D possibly matching TRBD1 (6 bases). This clonotype was sampled from a human donor in a cohort sampled during active COVID-19. Source material: peripheral blood. CDR3 sequence (DNA): TGTGCCAGTAGGTCCGGGACACTACTTACTGGGGATGGCTACACCTTC. Translating it yields CASRSGTLLTGDGYTF.